A single sample gave rise to the 30 T cell receptor beta chains below, sequenced in a study of Tregs in tolerant kidney transplant recipients. Clones were read by immunoSEQ multiplex PCR, and TCRdb kept only the in-frame ones, dropping some. The table lists more than 60,000 clones, roughly 88% of them singletons. Specimen: Tregs from blood, collected before the transplant. The receptor source for this set is a human donor who received a combined kidney and bone marrow transplant.

Points on this clone: This likely stems from a read error, as it lies one base from a far larger clone. Other nucleotide sequences in the sample specify the same CDR3. The chain has TRBV6-5 and TRBJ1-5; D is unresolved. The CDR3 is 15 amino acids. The germline V and J ends were trimmed by 4 bases and 6 bases, with 16 bases remaining between them. The germline V gene has CDR1 MNHEY and CDR2 SVGAGI. CDR3 in DNA: TGTGCCAGCAGTTCCTCAGGTGGATTGGGTCAGCCCCAGCATTTT. This gives the protein CASSSSGGLGQPQHF.

The chain combines TRBV5-1 with TRBJ1-4, with 7 positions matching TRBD1. The germline gives CDR1 SGHRS, CDR2 YFSETQ. With 4 bases clipped from V and 0 bases from J, the junction kept 3 bases outside the gene matches. The CDR3 contains 15 residues. The DNA for the CDR3 is TGCGCCAGCAGCAGAGGACAGGCAACTAATGAAAAACTGTTTTTT. Translation: CASSRGQATNEKLFF.

This chain links TRBV28 with TRBJ2-5, with 8 bases matching TRBD2. Germline V gene sequence: CDR1 MDHEN, CDR2 SYDVKM. The trim removed 5 bases at V and 5 bases at J, leaving 16 bases unmatched. The CDR3 loop spans 17 amino acids. The CDR3 DNA reads as TGTGCCAGCAGTCCCCGAACCCCAACTAGCGGCGGGGAGACCCAGTACTTC. It encodes CASSPRTPTSGGETQYF.

The chain couples TRBV29-1 to TRBJ1-4; TRBD1 is a possible D gene (6 bases). V was cut by 6 bases and J by 8 bases, with 13 bases left in between. The CDR3 totals 12 residues. Germline assignment: CDR1 SQVTM and CDR2 ANQGSEA. The CDR3 spells CSVRGGGEKLFF. In nucleotides, the CDR3 is TGCAGCGTCCGTGGGGGCGGCGAAAAACTGTTTTTT.

The rearrangement joins TRBV7-2 to TRBJ2-5; either TRBD1 or TRBD2 may supply D (5 bases each). Trimming took 4 bases from V and 2 from J, leaving 11 bases between them. The CDR3 spans 14 residues. Germline V CDR1 and CDR2: SGHTA, FQGNSA. The CDR3, as DNA: TGTGCCAGCAGCTCATGGGACGGACAAGAGACCCAGTACTTC. This gives the protein CASSSWDGQETQYF. The variable domain in full, completed from reference TRBV7-2 and TRBJ2-5, reads GAGVSQSPSNKVTEKGKDVELRCDPISGHTALYWYRQSLGQGLEFLIYFQGNSAPDKSGLPSDRFSAERTGGSVSTLTIQRTQQEDSAVYLCASSSWDGQETQYFGPGTRLLVL.

This clone was counted between two and nine times. The rearrangement links TRBV28 to TRBJ2-7; 10 bases fit TRBD1. Germline assignment: CDR1 MDHEN and CDR2 SYDVKM. CDR3 length: 15 amino acids. V dropped 5 bases and J dropped 3; count of bases not matched to a gene: 7. Here the CDR3 reads CASSPPGTGVYEQYF. The CDR3 nucleotides are TGTGCCAGCAGTCCCCCAGGGACAGGGGTCTACGAGCAGTACTTC.

Written as DNA, the CDR3 is TGTGCCAGCAGTGATAGACAGGGGGCGACGGACACCGGGGAGCTGTTTTTT. It codes for CASSDRQGATDTGELFF. V gene TRBV6-1 combines with J gene TRBJ2-2, with 10 bases that match TRBD1. The J segment lost 3 bases and the V segment lost 3 bases, leaving 7 bases of the junction unmatched. The germline gives CDR1 MNHNS, CDR2 SASEGT. The CDR3 length is 17 residues.

J is TRBJ2-5 and V is TRBV20-1, with D hard to call. The J call is doubtful: the DNA matches TRBJ2-7 better. Germline assignment: CDR1 DFQATT and CDR2 SNEGSKA (reference sequence). The length of the CDR3 is 11 residues. The CDR3 sequence is CSAVGGYEQYF. The CDR3 DNA reads TGCAGTGCGGTCGGCGGATACGAGCAGTACTTC.

The rearrangement uses TRBV19 and TRBJ1-5; D remains ambiguous. With 9 bases removed from V and 2 bases from J, the gap between germline ends came to 23 bases. CDR1 and CDR2 from the germline V gene are LNHDA and SQIVND (reference sequence). The CDR3 consists of 17 residues. The CDR3: CASWESKTGGRNQPQHF. The CDR3 DNA follows: TGTGCCAGCTGGGAAAGTAAAACGGGTGGGCGCAATCAGCCCCAGCATTTT.

This chain joins TRBV18 and TRBJ1-2; D not resolved. Germline CDR1 and CDR2: KGHSH and LQKENI. Between the trimmed V and J ends, which lost 2 bases and 2 bases, there was a span of 9 bases. The CDR3 length is 14 residues. CDR3 residues: CASSPTRENYGYTF. CDR3 in DNA: TGTGCCAGCTCACCAACGAGGGAGAACTATGGCTACACCTTC. Variable domain in full (rest from reference TRBV18 and TRBJ1-2): NAGVMQNPRHLVRRRGQEARLRCSPMKGHSHVYWYRQLPEEGLKFMVYLQKENIIDESGMPKERFSAEFPKEGPSILRIQQVVRGDSAAYFCASSPTRENYGYTFGSGTRLTVV.

This clone came up once. The chain has TRBV6-1 and TRBJ1-2, with 9 bases that match TRBD1. This CDR3 is built from 14 residues. Germline assignment: CDR1 MNHNS and CDR2 SASEGT. V trimming: 6 bases; J trimming: 4 bases; junction bases outside the gene matches: 6. The chain's CDR3 is CASSEDRGLYGYTF. CDR3 DNA sequence: TGTGCCAGCAGCGAGGACAGGGGCCTCTATGGCTACACCTTC.

The chain is built from TRBV7-6 and TRBJ2-1, with TRBD2 matching 14 bases. V gave up 5 bases and J gave up 2 bases; unmatched junction bases: 8. CDR1 SGHVS and CDR2 FNYEAQ come from the germline V gene. The CDR3 is made up of 18 amino acids. Here the CDR3 reads CASSRLTSGGVTYNEQFF. The DNA for the CDR3 is TGTGCCAGCAGCCGCCTGACTAGCGGGGGGGTAACCTACAATGAGCAGTTCTTC.

This chain links TRBV7-7 with TRBJ2-7; TRBD2 matches at 7 bases. J lost 3 bases, V lost 5 bases, and 4 bases had no gene match. The CDR3 contains 13 residues. Per the germline V gene, CDR1 is SSHAT and CDR2 is FNYEAQ (reference sequence). The CDR3 nucleotides are TGTGCCAGCAGCCGGGAGCGGGGCTACGAGCAGTACTTC. This sequence encodes CASSRERGYEQYF.

The rearrangement uses TRBV6-6 and TRBJ2-7; possibly TRBD2 for D (6 bases). The CDR3 spans 14 residues. V was shortened by 6 bases and J by 3 bases, with 15 bases between the two germline ends. Germline V lookup: CDR1 MNHNY, CDR2 SVGAGI (reference sequence). The CDR3 sequence: CASSRRGDFYEQYF. The CDR3 region has the DNA TGTGCCAGCAGCAGACGAGGGGACTTCTACGAGCAGTACTTC.

The chain carries TRBV11-2 and TRBJ1-1; D call uncertain. The germline V gene has CDR1 SGHAT and CDR2 FQNNGV. There are 14 residues in the CDR3. V shed 7 bases and J shed 1 base, with 13 bases lying between them. The chain's CDR3 is CASILSNANTEAFF. In DNA, the CDR3 is TGTGCCAGCATCCTTTCGAACGCGAACACTGAAGCTTTCTTT.

This clone was seen just once. The chain employs TRBV6-5 and TRBJ1-6; 7 nucleotides match TRBD1. The CDR3 is 15 amino acids. The junction had 14 bases not matched to a gene; V was cut back by 7 bases and J by 11 bases. Per germline, CDR1 MNHEY and CDR2 SVGAGI. The CDR3 loop is CASTLGGQAGAPLHF. The DNA of the CDR3 is TGTGCCAGCACTCTGGGTGGACAGGCGGGAGCACCCCTCCACTTT.

This clone was counted once. The gene calls are TRBV10-1 and TRBJ2-2; possibly TRBD2 for D (5 bases). V dropped 5 bases and J dropped 4 bases, with 8 bases sitting between them. The CDR3 loop spans 13 amino acids. Looked up from germline, CDR1 is WNHNN and CDR2 is SYGVQD (reference sequence). The CDR3: CASSLEGTGELFF. DNA of the CDR3: TGCGCCAGCAGTCTAGAGGGCACCGGGGAGCTGTTTTTT.

This clone appeared once. This rearrangement joins TRBV7-9 to TRBJ2-1; no definite D call. The CDR3 contains 13 residues. The germline V gene has CDR1 SEHNR and CDR2 FQNEAQ (reference sequence). Trimming took off 7 bases at V and 1 base at J, with 8 bases between the two ends. The chain's CDR3 is CASTKGSYNEQFF. Here the CDR3 DNA reads TGTGCCAGCACGAAGGGATCCTACAATGAGCAGTTCTTC.

CDR3 region: CASRYGPGNTIYF. In DNA form, the CDR3 reads TGTGCAAGTCGCTACGGGCCTGGAAACACCATATATTTT. The chain is built from TRBV12-2 and TRBJ1-3. TRBV12-2 is listed as a pseudogene. The CDR3 is 13 amino acids.

The chain recombines TRBV4-2 with TRBJ2-2, with D maybe TRBD2 (7 bases). V gave up 6 bases and J gave up 5 bases, with 19 bases separating them. The germline CDR1 and CDR2 sequences are LGHNA and YNFKEQ. This CDR3 contains 16 residues. CDR3 region: CASSPRGGARTGELFF. The DNA for the CDR3 is TGTGCCAGCAGTCCGAGGGGGGGGGCGAGGACCGGGGAGCTGTTTTTT.

The J gene is TRBJ2-2, the V gene TRBV28; 7 bases align to TRBD2. V dropped 6 bases and J dropped 5; count of bases not matched to a gene: 6. Looked up from germline, CDR1 is MDHEN and CDR2 is SYDVKM. The CDR3 covers 14 residues. The CDR3 region is CASRKAGRTGELFF. CDR3 DNA: TGTGCCAGCAGAAAAGCGGGGCGAACCGGGGAGCTGTTTTTT.

The V call is TRBV11-2, the J call TRBJ2-3, with D unclear. In germline, CDR1 is SGHAT, CDR2 FQNNGV. V gave up 3 bases and J gave up 0 bases, with 7 bases separating them. The CDR3 runs to 14 residues. CDR3 region: CASSFLGSTDTQYF. CDR3 nucleotide sequence: TGTGCCAGCAGCTTTCTGGGCAGCACAGATACGCAGTATTTT.

This chain uses TRBV28 with TRBJ1-4, with 10 positions matching TRBD1. The CDR3 length is 16 residues. V gave up 1 base and J gave up 7 bases; unmatched junction bases: 6. Germline-derived CDR1 and CDR2 are MDHEN and SYDVKM. CDR3 residues: CASSLLGGTGVEKLFF. DNA of the CDR3: TGTGCCAGCAGTTTATTAGGGGGGACAGGGGTTGAAAAACTGTTTTTT.

V usage is TRBV7-8 and J usage is TRBJ1-6, with D possibly being TRBD1 (6 bases). Germline assignment: CDR1 SGHVS and CDR2 FQNEAQ. Trimming took 1 base from V and 0 from J, leaving 13 bases between them. This CDR3 region has 18 residues. CDR3 in DNA: TGTGCCAGCAGCTTAGGGGTCAGGGGCTACTCCTATAATTCACCCCTCCACTTT. As protein: CASSLGVRGYSYNSPLHF. Looking up the rest from reference TRBV7-8 and TRBJ1-6 gives the full variable domain: GAGVSQSPRYKVAKRGQDVALRCDPISGHVSLFWYQQALGQGPEFLTYFQNEAQLDKSGLPSDRFFAERPEGSVSTLKIQRTQQEDSAVYLCASSLGVRGYSYNSPLHFGNGTRLTVT.

Only one count was recorded for this clone. The chain links TRBV27 to TRBJ2-3; 14 bases align to TRBD2. Germline trimming cut 5 bases from V and 4 bases from J; bases unmatched to any gene: 5. This CDR3 is 16 amino acids long. Germline V gene sequence: CDR1 MNHEY, CDR2 SMNVEV (reference sequence). CDR3 sequence: CASSPLTSGRADTQYF. In nucleotides, the CDR3 is TGTGCCAGCAGTCCCCTGACTAGCGGGAGGGCAGATACGCAGTATTTT.

This chain joins TRBV2 and TRBJ1-2; no definite D call. The CDR3 extends over 14 amino acids. Germline CDR1 reads SNHLY; CDR2 reads FYNNEI. The V end lost 6 bases, the J end lost 2 bases, and 13 bases lay between the germline ends. CDR3 region: CASRAVATNYGYTF. CDR3 coding DNA: TGTGCCAGCAGGGCCGTGGCTACCAACTATGGCTACACCTTC. Together with reference TRBV2 and TRBJ1-2, the CDR3 gives the full variable domain: EPEVTQTPSHQVTQMGQEVILRCVPISNHLYFYWYRQILGQKVEFLVSFYNNEISEKSEIFDDQFSVERPDGSNFTLKIRSTKLEDSAMYFCASRAVATNYGYTFGSGTRLTVV.

The CDR3 here is CSALREYEQYF. In nucleotides, the CDR3 is TGCAGTGCCCTTAGAGAGTACGAGCAGTACTTC. V gene TRBV20-1 combines with J gene TRBJ2-7, with D unresolved. The CDR3 loop spans 11 amino acids. Between the trimmed V and J ends, which lost 6 bases and 4 bases, there was a span of 10 bases. Germline V lookup: CDR1 DFQATT, CDR2 SNEGSKA (reference sequence).

The chain employs TRBV6-6 and TRBJ2-7, with TRBD1 matching over 7 bases. The CDR3 totals 15 residues. Looked up from germline, CDR1 is MNHNY and CDR2 is SVGAGI (reference sequence). With V trimmed by 6 bases and J by 2 bases, 10 bases remained unmatched. CDR3 region: CASRDDRELAYEQYF. For the CDR3, the DNA is TGTGCCAGCAGAGACGACAGGGAATTGGCCTACGAGCAGTACTTC.

This chain links TRBV11-2 with TRBJ2-1; 9 nucleotides agree with TRBD1. The CDR3 consists of 15 residues. The trim removed 5 bases at V and 6 bases at J, leaving 8 bases unmatched. Germline lookup yields CDR1 SGHAT and CDR2 FQNNGV. The CDR3 sequence is CASSLRQGGGNEQFF. The DNA of the CDR3 is TGTGCCAGCAGCCTAAGACAGGGGGGGGGCAATGAGCAGTTCTTC. Using reference TRBV11-2 and TRBJ2-1 for the parts outside the CDR3, the full variable domain is EAGVAQSPRYKIIEKRQSVAFWCNPISGHATLYWYQQILGQGPKLLIQFQNNGVVDDSQLPKDRFSAERLKGVDSTLKIQPAKLEDSAVYLCASSLRQGGGNEQFFGPGTRLTVL.

The rearrangement links TRBV6-1 to TRBJ2-7; D might be TRBD1 (6 bases). The CDR3 covers 13 residues. V was shortened by 7 bases and J by 2 bases, with 12 bases between the two germline ends. Germline assignment: CDR1 MNHNS and CDR2 SASEGT. Here the CDR3 DNA reads TGTGCCAGCACCGGGGACACCGCCTACGAGCAGTACTTC. Translation: CASTGDTAYEQYF.